The 20 T cell receptor beta chains given below trace back to one sample, sequenced in a study of shared clonotypes between healthy human individuals. This table comes from immunoSEQ multiplex PCR, and its TCRdb copy is limited to in-frame clones, with some not included. The table includes hundreds of thousands of clones, about 80% detected once. Sequencing was done on a sample of memory CD4+ T cells sorted from blood. Indicated subset: CD45RA-negative fraction. These TCRs come from a woman in her thirties in good health.

The genes are TRBV28 and TRBJ1-5; D is undetermined. This CDR3 region has 14 residues. V dropped 2 bases and J dropped 5 bases, with 10 bases sitting between them. CDR1 and CDR2 (germline): MDHEN, SYDVKM. CDR3 sequence (DNA): TGTGCCAGCAGTTTAGTCGAATTCCATCAGCCCCAGCATTTT. Its protein is CASSLVEFHQPQHF.

The V and J genes are TRBV2 and TRBJ2-1; 8 nucleotides match TRBD2. Germline CDR1 is SNHLY and CDR2 is FYNNEI. CDR3 size: 14 residues. V was clipped by 4 bases and J by 7 bases; unmatched bases: 6. The CDR3 sequence: CASSGSGEINEQFF. CDR3 bases: TGTGCCAGCAGTGGTAGCGGGGAAATAAATGAGCAGTTCTTC.

The CDR3 coding sequence is TGTGCCAGCAGCCCTTTGGCGGGACAGGGCTCGAGCGCTGAAGCTTTCTTT. It translates to CASSPLAGQGSSAEAFF. This chain links TRBV28 with TRBJ1-1; 9 bases agree with TRBD1. The CDR3 has 17 amino acids. Germline V lookup: CDR1 MDHEN, CDR2 SYDVKM. J lost 6 bases, V lost 6 bases, and 17 bases had no gene match.

The rearrangement joins TRBV27 to TRBJ1-5, with 7 bases that match TRBD1. The CDR3 runs to 15 residues. Germline loops: CDR1 MNHEY, CDR2 SMNVEV (reference sequence). Losses at the gene ends were 6 bases for V and 6 bases for J; bases not matched to a gene: 11. DNA for the CDR3: TGTGCCAGCAGACCACTCGACAGGGTAGTTCAGCCCCAGCATTTT. It encodes CASRPLDRVVQPQHF.

This chain's CDR3 is CASSLARLGINYGYTF. The CDR3 DNA reads TGTGCCAGCAGCTTAGCGCGTCTGGGAATTAACTATGGCTACACCTTC. The chain employs TRBV7-2 and TRBJ1-2; D uncertain. Germline values: CDR1 SGHTA, CDR2 FQGNSA. Deletions cut 0 bases from V and 1 base from J, with 12 bases between. The CDR3 contains 16 residues.

The chain employs TRBV15 and TRBJ1-5; TRBD1 might be the D (5 bases). The CDR3 consists of 16 residues. Trimming stripped 0 bases from V and 5 bases from J, with 14 bases between. Germline V gene lookup returns CDR1 LNHNV and CDR2 YYDKDF (reference sequence). The CDR3 DNA is TGTGCCACCAGCAGAGAGGGGGACGGACTGTATCAGCCCCAGCATTTT. It specifies CATSREGDGLYQPQHF.

The rearrangement joins TRBV30 to TRBJ2-1; 10 bases match TRBD2. CDR3 length: 13 residues. Germline-derived CDR1 and CDR2 are GTSNPN and SVGIG (reference sequence). The V segment lost 2 bases and the J segment 9 bases; nucleotides outside the gene matches: 4. In DNA, the CDR3 is TGTGCCTGGAGTCCGGGACTAGCGAGTGAGCAGTTCTTC. Translation: CAWSPGLASEQFF.

J is TRBJ2-1 and V is TRBV7-9; no definite D call. Germline V gene data show CDR1 as SEHNR and CDR2 as FQNEAQ (reference sequence). The CDR3 extends over 9 amino acids. Trimming pared 8 bases from V and 13 bases from J, leaving 9 bases between. As DNA, the CDR3 is TGTGCCAGCGGGTCACCCCAGTTCTTC. Its translation: CASGSPQFF.

Only a few counts were recorded for this clone. This CDR3 is also generated by other DNA sequences in the sample. V and J are TRBV7-2 and TRBJ2-1; D possibly corresponds to TRBD2 (6 bases). CDR1 and CDR2 (germline): SGHTA, FQGNSA. The CDR3 loop spans 15 amino acids. The germline V and J ends were trimmed by 2 bases and 2 bases, with 10 bases remaining between them. The CDR3 here is CASSLLALTYNEQFF. The CDR3 DNA follows: TGTGCCAGCAGCTTACTAGCGTTGACCTACAATGAGCAGTTCTTC.

The chain recombines TRBV5-1 with TRBJ2-3, with D uncertain. The CDR3 is 13 residues long. The germline CDR1 and CDR2 sequences are SGHRS and YFSETQ. V was pared by 2 bases and J by 1 base, with 5 bases between. As DNA, the CDR3 is TGCGCCAGCAGCTTCCTTGGCACAGATACGCAGTATTTT. This translates into CASSFLGTDTQYF.

The chain carries TRBV28 and TRBJ1-4; 8 nucleotides agree with TRBD1. Per the germline V gene, CDR1 is MDHEN and CDR2 is SYDVKM. The CDR3 contains 15 residues. Trimming took 2 bases from V and 6 from J; bases not matched to a gene: 5. CDR3 nucleotides: TGTGCCAGCAGTTTAGGGGACAGGCGTTATGAAAAACTGTTTTTT. Protein: CASSLGDRRYEKLFF.

The chain has TRBV15 and TRBJ1-1; 7 bases match TRBD1. Germline loops: CDR1 LNHNV, CDR2 YYDKDF (reference sequence). There are 17 residues in the CDR3. The ends lost 1 base at V and 1 base at J; junction bases unmatched: 9. The CDR3 is CATSRGQGRGRNTEAFF. For the CDR3, the DNA is TGTGCCACCAGCAGAGGACAGGGCAGAGGTAGGAACACTGAAGCTTTCTTT.

V and J are TRBV29-1 and TRBJ2-5, with D hard to call. Looked up from germline, CDR1 is SQVTM and CDR2 is ANQGSEA. There are 13 residues in the CDR3. V was pared by 2 bases and J by 4 bases, with 11 bases between. The CDR3 sequence: CSVESGPGETQYF. The CDR3, as DNA: TGCAGCGTTGAATCTGGGCCAGGAGAGACCCAGTACTTC. The entire variable domain, with the rest obtained from reference TRBV29-1 and TRBJ2-5, is as follows: SAVISQKPSRDICQRGTSLTIQCQVDSQVTMMFWYRQQPGQSLTLIATANQGSEATYESGFVIDKFPISRPNLTFSTLTVSNMSPEDSSIYLCSVESGPGETQYFGPGTRLLVL.

V gene TRBV19 combines with J gene TRBJ2-3; the D is unclear. Germline assignment: CDR1 LNHDA and CDR2 SQIVND (reference sequence). The CDR3 extends over 15 amino acids. V was cut by 3 bases and J by 4 bases, with 14 bases left in between. The CDR3 sequence is CASSIVFQEADTQYF. For the CDR3, the DNA is TGTGCCAGTAGTATTGTGTTCCAAGAGGCAGATACGCAGTATTTT.

The rearrangement joins TRBV15 to TRBJ1-1; TRBD1 might be the D (6 bases). Looked up from germline, CDR1 is LNHNV and CDR2 is YYDKDF (reference sequence). V was cut by 5 bases and J by 4 bases, with 11 bases left in between. There are 13 residues in the CDR3. The CDR3 loop is CATSSGVGTEAFF. Written as DNA, the CDR3 is TGTGCCACCAGCTCAGGGGTGGGCACTGAAGCTTTCTTT.

V is TRBV6-5 and J is TRBJ1-4; 7 bases align to TRBD1. Germline lookup yields CDR1 MNHEY and CDR2 SVGAGI. CDR3 length equals 15 residues. The trim removed 5 bases at V and 8 bases at J, leaving 11 bases unmatched. In DNA form, the CDR3 reads TGTGCCAGCAGTCGGGTCCGACAGGGTGGAGAAAAACTGTTTTTT. It codes for CASSRVRQGGEKLFF.

The rearrangement joins TRBV18 to TRBJ2-1; the D gene is possibly TRBD2 (6 bases). The CDR3 runs to 16 residues. V lost 5 bases, J lost 0 bases, and 14 bases lay in between. CDR1 is KGHSH, CDR2 LQKENI, per germline. The CDR3: CASSEHLASSYNEQFF. CDR3 nucleotides: TGTGCCAGCTCAGAACACCTAGCGTCCTCCTACAATGAGCAGTTCTTC. The entire variable domain, with the rest obtained from reference TRBV18 and TRBJ2-1, is as follows: NAGVMQNPRHLVRRRGQEARLRCSPMKGHSHVYWYRQLPEEGLKFMVYLQKENIIDESGMPKERFSAEFPKEGPSILRIQQVVRGDSAAYFCASSEHLASSYNEQFFGPGTRLTVL.

The chain employs TRBV6-6 and TRBJ1-5, with D perhaps TRBD1 (5 bases). The germline CDR1 and CDR2 sequences are MNHNY and SVGAGI (reference sequence). This CDR3 contains 16 residues. Trimming pared 0 bases from V and 3 bases from J, leaving 12 bases between. Written as DNA, the CDR3 is TGTGCCAGCAGTTACTCGTCGGGGGTTGACAATCAGCCCCAGCATTTT. Translated, it gives CASSYSSGVDNQPQHF.

This chain joins TRBV30 and TRBJ2-3; 9 bases map to TRBD2. J was trimmed by 1 base and V by 4 bases; bases with no gene match: 6. Germline CDR1 reads GTSNPN; CDR2 reads SVGIG (reference sequence). CDR3 length: 15 residues. CDR3 sequence: CAWKILAGGTDTQYF. CDR3 DNA sequence: TGTGCCTGGAAGATACTAGCGGGCGGCACAGATACGCAGTATTTT.

This clone was counted between two and nine times. The rearrangement uses TRBV30 and TRBJ2-2; 8 bases match TRBD2. V dropped 5 bases and J dropped 6; count of bases not matched to a gene: 8. Germline V gene data show CDR1 as GTSNPN and CDR2 as SVGIG (reference sequence). This CDR3 comprises 14 residues. CDR3 DNA: TGTGCCTGGCTCAGGGGAGCGGGAGCCGGGGAGCTGTTTTTT. This encodes CAWLRGAGAGELFF.